These T cell receptor beta chains were read from a single sample in a study of CD8+ T cells in alopecia areata. TCRdb keeps only in-frame clones here, not all; method: immunoSEQ multiplex PCR. Among some 220,000 clones, more than 45% were seen once, and the ten largest hold approximately 1.4%. This specimen was CD4+ T cells sorted from blood, taken at week 4, from a patient treated with tofacitinib. Receptor source: a human donor with alopecia areata. Both conserved end residues are part of each CDR3. Fields, in order: V gene, clone size, D gene, CDR3 protein. D genes are given only for firm matches. Where a row states a size, it is once, few, many or the class of an expanded clone; other rows omit it.

V gene: TRBV4-2; clone size: -; D gene: -; CDR3 protein: CASSQEASIRQYF
V gene: TRBV27; clone size: few; D gene: -; CDR3 protein: CASSFGAYGKETQYF
V gene: TRBV30; clone size: -; D gene: -; CDR3 protein: CAWSRQERDQPQHF
V gene: TRBV18; clone size: -; D gene: TRBD1; CDR3 protein: CASSPPLGQDSYNEQFF
V gene: TRBV9; clone size: -; D gene: -; CDR3 protein: CASSVARDRTAANDYTF
V gene: TRBV29-1; clone size: -; D gene: -; CDR3 protein: CSAYPMRNEQFF
V gene: TRBV30; clone size: -; D gene: TRBD1; CDR3 protein: CAWSATTGGPETQYF
V gene: TRBV15; clone size: -; D gene: TRBD1; CDR3 protein: CATSRAIGQGNEKLFF
V gene: TRBV29-1; clone size: -; D gene: TRBD1; CDR3 protein: CSVGQSYNEQFF
V gene: TRBV29-1; clone size: -; D gene: TRBD1; CDR3 protein: CSVKRSGTGSGTEAFF
V gene: TRBV5-1; clone size: -; D gene: TRBD1; CDR3 protein: CASSIGQGSSGANVLTF
V gene: TRBV28; clone size: -; D gene: -; CDR3 protein: CASSLGTRSQPQHF
V gene: TRBV9; clone size: -; D gene: -; CDR3 protein: CASSADPGTQYF
V gene: TRBV19; clone size: -; D gene: TRBD2; CDR3 protein: CASSMDQAGWGNEQFF
V gene: TRBV15; clone size: -; D gene: -; CDR3 protein: CATRPDRPNTEAFF
V gene: TRBV6-1; clone size: -; D gene: -; CDR3 protein: CASNRDINTEAFF
V gene: TRBV6-1; clone size: once; D gene: -; CDR3 protein: CASGFYEQYF
V gene: TRBV4-3; clone size: few; D gene: TRBD2; CDR3 protein: CASSHTNPSGSSLFF
V gene: TRBV29-1; clone size: few; D gene: TRBD1; CDR3 protein: CSAPGGSDTQYF
V gene: TRBV30; clone size: -; D gene: -; CDR3 protein: CAWSVSGNYGYTF
V gene: TRBV4-3; clone size: -; D gene: -; CDR3 protein: CASSQVQGSNQPQHF
V gene: TRBV5-1; clone size: -; D gene: -; CDR3 protein: CASSLGLLSEAFF
V gene: TRBV28; clone size: -; D gene: TRBD2; CDR3 protein: CASSWGGVGATQYF
V gene: TRBV4-2; clone size: -; D gene: TRBD1; CDR3 protein: CASSSGQGLSGNTIYF
V gene: TRBV30; clone size: -; D gene: -; CDR3 protein: CASHPDRGTEAFF
V gene: TRBV5-1; clone size: -; D gene: -; CDR3 protein: CASSLVPASSYNSPLHF
V gene: TRBV5-1; clone size: -; D gene: TRBD1; CDR3 protein: CASSLGPGQGVNEQFF
V gene: TRBV29-1; clone size: -; D gene: TRBD1; CDR3 protein: CSVEGLRGDTEAFF
V gene: TRBV29-1; clone size: -; D gene: TRBD1; CDR3 protein: CSVRTGTANSPLHF
V gene: TRBV12-5; clone size: few; D gene: -; CDR3 protein: CASGLTLSGTGELFF
V gene: TRBV5-1; clone size: -; D gene: TRBD1; CDR3 protein: CASSFSKETGMNTEAFF
V gene: TRBV2; clone size: -; D gene: -; CDR3 protein: CASSELVYGGASPEAFF
V gene: TRBV4-1; clone size: -; D gene: TRBD1; CDR3 protein: CASSQLPGLGDRRSYGYTF
V gene: TRBV15; clone size: -; D gene: TRBD2; CDR3 protein: CATSTQRGAVNEQFF
V gene: TRBV6-5; clone size: -; D gene: -; CDR3 protein: CASSYDISNYGYTF
V gene: TRBV14; clone size: -; D gene: -; CDR3 protein: CASSQDSWPGYGYTF
V gene: TRBV28; clone size: few; D gene: -; CDR3 protein: CASSLWTVGSYEQYF
V gene: TRBV4-3; clone size: few; D gene: TRBD1; CDR3 protein: CASSLGQGADEQFF
V gene: TRBV27; clone size: -; D gene: -; CDR3 protein: CASSHGTAYGYTF
V gene: TRBV9; clone size: -; D gene: -; CDR3 protein: CASSVGLESTDTQYF
V gene: TRBV11-2; clone size: -; D gene: -; CDR3 protein: CASTRGETQYF
V gene: TRBV6-5; clone size: -; D gene: TRBD2; CDR3 protein: CASSSGEGNIQYF
V gene: TRBV6-5; clone size: -; D gene: -; CDR3 protein: CASSYSSAMNTEAFF
V gene: TRBV2; clone size: -; D gene: -; CDR3 protein: CASNVGSGGPQHF
V gene: TRBV7-2; clone size: -; D gene: TRBD1; CDR3 protein: CASSTGARGGFF
V gene: TRBV5-1; clone size: -; D gene: -; CDR3 protein: CASSIGRNPTDTQYF
V gene: TRBV5-1; clone size: once; D gene: TRBD1; CDR3 protein: CASSLAVDRGETQYF